This TCR beta chain was identified during a study of tumor-infiltrating lymphocytes in primary liver carcinoma (dated by TCRdb to about 2017). About the investigation overall: Hepatocellular carcinoma (four) or combined HCC and intrahepatic cholangiocarcinoma (one) was present in the five patients, who were three men and two women aged 30 to 69 years. The five patients had tumors of stage T1-T3 N0M0, with maximum diameters ranging from about 4.2 to 10 cm. Each sample produced roughly 3.5 to 8 million productive TCRbeta reads, and read depth showed no significant difference between tissue types. For each liver tumor, the study sampled five regions along with adjacent normal tissue and blood, and applied TCRbeta repertoire sequencing, expression microarrays and whole-exome sequencing. A total of 35 specimens from 5 patients, comprising some 25 tumor regions, 5 adjacent noncancerous liver tissues and 5 peripheral blood samples, were covered by TCRbeta repertoire sequencing. To link TCRbeta repertoire diversity to the local molecular phenotype, the 20 to 25 tumor region samples were profiled with Agilent mRNA microarrays. Repertoires from technical replicates were highly reproducible, with mean shared-clone rates roughly 0.89 and correlation coefficients above 0.98.

Without any cell sorting, total RNA and DNA were co-extracted from approximately 20-30 mg of bulk tissue using the AllPrep DNA/RNA mini kit. Between late 2015 and March 2016, a few patients in China with histopathologically diagnosed primary liver carcinoma had surgical resection. At the time of sampling, the patients had chronic HBV infection and had not received any treatment. Five spatially separated regions were sampled from each tumor: the superior, inferior, left-lateral and right-lateral poles, plus the tumor centre. According to histology, viable tumor cells made up more than 75% of every tumor sample. Fresh tumor and adjacent tissue pieces were bisected, with one half stored in RNAlater at -80 degrees C and the other half sent for histology. A constant-region primer and ProtoScript II reverse transcriptase were used to reverse-transcribe TCRbeta-specific cDNA from roughly 0.55 ug total RNA. TCRbeta libraries were built with three nested multiplex PCR rounds, a slightly modified ARM-PCR procedure. The first two PCR rounds used multiplex TRBV1-TRBV30 forward primers with a Cbeta reverse primer, each for 10 cycles. Sample barcodes and Illumina adapters were added in a final 25-cycle PCR with Deep VentR polymerase. Before sequencing, amplicons of 200-500 bp were purified from gel using a QIAquick gel extraction kit. An Illumina HiSeq 2500 was used to sequence the TCRbeta amplicons, generating 250-bp paired-end reads. Per the original workflow: Trimmomatic v0.33 was used to quality-trim the reads, and FLASH v1.2.11 was used to merge paired reads so that full CDR3 sequences could be recovered. V, D and J germline segments were assigned to the rearranged TCRbeta sequences using MiGEC v1.2.1b. Clonotype statistics and Shannon-Wiener diversity indices were calculated with VDJtools v1.0.0. To reduce sampling bias, subsequent analyses other than the diversity analysis used only the 250 most abundant clonotypes in each sample. TCRdb reprocessing: public reads trimmed at Q25 with fastp, clones called with MiXCR, in-frame beta chains kept. For every CDR3 protein sequence, its rows merge into one entry that carries the most common genes and DNA. What appears here as the V and J calls and clone size reflects TCRdb's work, not the paper's. The sample has approximately 53,000 distinct CDR3 sequences on record, 70% to 80% of them singletons. The ten largest clones add up to less than 25% of the sample.

This clonotype was observed many times. The target of this receptor is not known. Qualities for individual bases were not recorded, and no much larger clone is one base off. From cysteine to phenylalanine, the CDR3 is 13 amino acids long. This entry keeps only the CDR3 DNA: 39 bases, framed from base 1. As encoded in the germline V gene, CDR1 is SGHDT while CDR2 is YYEEEE. V is pared back by 0 bases and J by 2 bases, with 5 bases lying between the germline termini. Broader findings and caveats from the paper: Pairs of tumor regions showed greater repertoire overlap (mean around 36%) than tumor-adjacent pairs (roughly 17%) or tumor-blood pairs (about 14%), which is consistent with antigen-driven expansion. The top 250 clones made up a significantly larger repertoire fraction in tumors than in blood (p = 0.039). Only about 8-25% of top clones were found in all five regions of a tumor, suggesting spatial heterogeneity of tumor-infiltrating T cells. With just a few patients in the study, the authors point out that the findings should be validated in a larger study. Since the samples were bulk and unsorted, there was no way to compare CD4+ and CD8+ T cell repertoires. Only the TCR beta chain was sequenced, so true repertoire diversity is likely underestimated because unpaired alpha chains were not captured.

Sequencing used liver tumor tissue from sampling region 5. The cell subset or site label here, explained by the study, means: tumor region T5, tumor centre. The origin of this receptor is a man aged 40-50 years with primary liver carcinoma and hepatitis B virus infection. This chain is built from TRBV5-6 and TRBJ2-5; 5 matching bases give a weak D call of TRBD1. The DNA sequence is as follows: TGTGCCAGCAGCTTGGGACAGCAAGAGACCCAGTACTTC. Translated, this gives CASSLGQQETQYF.